This entry lists 15 T cell receptor beta chains sequenced from one sample in a study of CD8 T cells in Susac syndrome. A quantity of about 0.45 to 1 ug RNA underwent reverse transcription using random hexamers. TCRdb processed the immunoSEQ multiplex PCR reads anew with MiXCR; each CDR3 protein has one entry. The table has 71,000 or so distinct CDR3 sequences, nearly 96% seen once. Input material: CD4+ T cells from PBMCs. These receptor sequences come from a human donor with multiple sclerosis.

The rearrangement links TRBV3-1 to TRBJ2-1; D may be TRBD2 (6 bases). The germline V gene encodes CDR1 LGHDT and CDR2 YNNKEL (reference sequence). CDR3 length: 17 residues. Trimming took off 0 bases at V and 0 bases at J, with 12 bases between the two ends. The DNA of the CDR3 is TGTGCCAGCAGCCAAGATCGTTTCGGGGGCTCCTACAATGAGCAGTTCTTC. Its translation: CASSQDRFGGSYNEQFF.

The chain couples TRBV10-3 to TRBJ2-1; 14 nucleotides agree with TRBD2. Germline CDR1 and CDR2: ENHRY and SYGVKD. This CDR3 has 18 residues. V dropped 10 bases and J dropped 0; count of bases not matched to a gene: 11. The CDR3 DNA reads as TGTGCCACCGCAACGGGACTAGCGGGGGTCAGCTCCTACAATGAGCAGTTCTTC. Translated: CATATGLAGVSSYNEQFF.

The chain uses TRBV5-1 and TRBJ2-2, with D uncertain. V shed 1 base and J shed 1 base, with 11 bases lying between them. The length of the CDR3 is 16 residues. CDR1 and CDR2 from the germline V gene are SGHRS and YFSETQ. In DNA, the CDR3 is TGCGCCAGCAGCTTGTCGCTACAGAGGAACACCGGGGAGCTGTTTTTT. This gives the protein CASSLSLQRNTGELFF.

The chain employs TRBV2 and TRBJ2-6, with a weak D call TRBD2 (6 bases). V was clipped by 1 base and J by 4 bases, with 11 bases between them. Germline CDR1 and CDR2: SNHLY and FYNNEI. CDR3 size: 16 residues. The CDR3 nucleotides are TGTGCCAGCAGTGAAGAGGGGACTTCGGGGGCCAACGTCCTGACTTTC. It encodes CASSEEGTSGANVLTF. The whole variable domain, remainder taken from reference TRBV2 and TRBJ2-6, is EPEVTQTPSHQVTQMGQEVILRCVPISNHLYFYWYRQILGQKVEFLVSFYNNEISEKSEIFDDQFSVERPDGSNFTLKIRSTKLEDSAMYFCASSEEGTSGANVLTFGAGSRLTVL.

The gene calls are TRBV19 and TRBJ1-5; tentatively, D is TRBD1 (5 bases). This CDR3 contains 14 residues. In germline, CDR1 is LNHDA, CDR2 SQIVND (reference sequence). Trimming cost V 7 bases and J 3 bases, with 13 bases left between them. In DNA, the CDR3 is TGTGCCAGTAACTCCGGGACCCCCAATCAGCCCCAGCATTTT. Encoded protein: CASNSGTPNQPQHF.

The chain links TRBV5-1 to TRBJ1-3, with D perhaps matching TRBD1 (6 bases). The CDR3 sequence is 16 residues long. The V and J ends lost 0 bases and 2 bases respectively, with 12 bases between them. Germline assignment: CDR1 SGHRS and CDR2 YFSETQ. For the CDR3, the DNA is TGCGCCAGCAGCTTGGATCCGGGGGCGACTGGAAACACCATATATTTT. This gives the protein CASSLDPGATGNTIYF.

The J gene is TRBJ2-7, the V gene TRBV7-8, with a possible D match to TRBD1 (6 bases). Per germline, CDR1 SGHVS and CDR2 FQNEAQ. Trimming took off 1 base at V and 4 bases at J, with 14 bases between the two ends. The CDR3 has 15 amino acids. The CDR3: CASSLVPGHRYEQYF. In DNA form, the CDR3 reads TGTGCCAGCAGCTTAGTGCCGGGACACCGTTACGAGCAGTACTTC.

The genes are TRBV6-5 and TRBJ2-5, with D maybe TRBD2 (6 bases). Germline values: CDR1 MNHEY, CDR2 SVGAGI. This CDR3 spans 13 amino acids. With 4 bases removed from V and 2 bases from J, the gap between germline ends came to 8 bases. The CDR3 region has the DNA TGTGCCAGCAGTTCCGCGGGACAAGAGACCCAGTACTTC. This translates into CASSSAGQETQYF.

The chain links TRBV6-2 or TRBV6-3 to TRBJ1-2; D is unresolved. The CDR3 is made up of 11 amino acids. In germline, CDR1 is MNHEY, CDR2 SVGEGT. V was cut by 2 bases and J by 4 bases, with 2 bases left in between. CDR3 nucleotides: TGTGCCAGCAGTTACAGCTATGGCTACACCTTC. Translation: CASSYSYGYTF.

V gene TRBV11-2 combines with J gene TRBJ2-2, with 7 bases that match TRBD1. Trimming removed 4 bases from V and 1 base from J; junction bases left unmatched: 3. Germline loops: CDR1 SGHAT, CDR2 FQNNGV. This CDR3 has 15 amino acids. CDR3 region: CASSWGQLNTGELFF. CDR3 nucleotide sequence: TGTGCCAGCAGCTGGGGACAGCTGAACACCGGGGAGCTGTTTTTT.

This clonotype showed up just once. This rearrangement joins TRBV19 to TRBJ2-6; TRBD2 might be the D (6 bases). CDR1 and CDR2 from the germline V gene are LNHDA and SQIVND (reference sequence). This CDR3 has 15 amino acids. Between the trimmed V and J ends, which lost 6 bases and 5 bases, there was a span of 14 bases. CDR3 DNA: TGTGCCAGTAGGCCCCGGGGGAGCTGGGCCAACGTCCTGACTTTC. It codes for CASRPRGSWANVLTF. The full variable domain, its missing parts supplied by reference TRBV19 and TRBJ2-6, is DGGITQSPKYLFRKEGQNVTLSCEQNLNHDAMYWYRQDPGQGLRLIYYSQIVNDFQKGDIAEGYSVSREKKESFPLTVTSAQKNPTAFYLCASRPRGSWANVLTFGAGSRLTVL.

J is TRBJ2-3 and V is TRBV3-1; D is tentatively TRBD1 or TRBD2 (7 bases each). V shed 3 bases and J shed 6 bases, with 13 bases lying between them. This CDR3 comprises 14 residues. Germline V gene lookup returns CDR1 LGHDT and CDR2 YNNKEL (reference sequence). CDR3 nucleotides: TGTGCCAGCAGCCACCGACAGGGAGGGGATACGCAGTATTTT. This translates into CASSHRQGGDTQYF.

The CDR3 coding sequence is TGTGCCAGCAGCCTTCTAGCGGGGGGGAACCAAGAGACCCAGTACTTC. Translating gives CASSLLAGGNQETQYF. The chain is built from TRBV3-1 and TRBJ2-5, with 12 bases lining up with TRBD2. Germline V gene sequence: CDR1 LGHDT, CDR2 YNNKEL (reference sequence). The V and J ends lost 4 bases and 0 bases, in that order; junction bases with no gene match: 3. The CDR3 loop spans 16 amino acids.

V and J are TRBV7-9 and TRBJ1-2; D possibly corresponds to TRBD1 (6 bases). The CDR3 has 13 amino acids. The germline V gene has CDR1 SEHNR and CDR2 FQNEAQ (reference sequence). V lost 4 bases and J lost 7, with 13 bases in between. CDR3 in amino acids: CASSSTGMGGYTF. CDR3 bases: TGTGCCAGCAGCTCCACAGGGATGGGTGGCTACACCTTC.

V usage is TRBV5-1 and J usage is TRBJ2-1; possibly TRBD2 for D (7 bases). The germline CDR1 and CDR2 sequences are SGHRS and YFSETQ. Trimming left V 0 bases short and J 6 bases short, with 19 bases between. This CDR3 spans 17 amino acids. The CDR3 sequence: CASSLVLGGGHINEQFF. As DNA, the CDR3 is TGCGCCAGCAGCTTGGTCCTAGGCGGGGGACATATCAATGAGCAGTTCTTC.